This T cell receptor beta chain was documented in a study of blood T cells in healthy people across ages. Findings and caveats of the study: When one million T cells were used, diversity estimates were thought to be underestimates. Both naive CD4+ cell counts and diversity were greater in long-lived donors than in aged donors.

A second PCR, run for roughly 7 to 12 cycles, used a sample-barcoded 5' primer plus a J-beta primer mix. One entry per CDR3 protein results from TCRdb running MiXCR on the 5' RACE reads. Seen here are 1.6 million or so distinct CDR3 sequences, about 35% observed once, and the top ten hold about 11%. As concerns this clonotype: Its antigen is undetermined.

This sequence was found in a woman in her twenties or thirties in good health. What was sequenced was blood.

The CDR3 sequence: CASSSYRATNEKLFF. CDR3 DNA: TGTGCCAGCAGCTCCTACAGAGCAACTAATGAAAAACTGTTTTTT. The rearrangement links TRBV7-2 to TRBJ1-4; D is ambiguous. V was shortened by 4 bases and J by 0 bases, with 9 bases between the two germline ends. CDR3 size: 15 residues. Germline lookup yields CDR1 SGHTA and CDR2 FQGNSA.